The sequence of this T cell receptor (beta chain) was determined in a study of blood T cells in healthy people across ages. Findings and limits, study-wide: Researchers deemed the diversity estimates from one million T cells underestimates.

For this clonotype: The antigen is unknown.

A sample-barcoded 5' primer and a J-beta primer mix were used in a second PCR of roughly 7 to 11 cycles. Via MiXCR, TCRdb re-called the 5' RACE reads, giving one row per CDR3 protein. The table has hundreds of thousands of distinct CDR3 sequences, more than 25% seen once. The receptor comes from an elderly woman in good health. Sequencing was done on a sample of blood.

CDR3 sequence reads: CASRSRRGGGNTIYF. The CDR3 DNA is TGTGCCAGCAGATCGAGGAGAGGCGGTGGAAACACCATATATTTT. The chain joins TRBV27 to TRBJ1-3; D ambiguous. V lost 6 bases to trimming and J lost 3 bases, with 15 bases between them. Germline V CDR1 and CDR2: MNHEY, SMNVEV (reference sequence). The CDR3 covers 15 residues.